This T cell receptor beta chain was obtained from a study of cytomegalovirus exposure and HLA in healthy donors. The study ran its PCR with 60 Vbeta and 13 Jbeta primers. Data came from immunoSEQ multiplex PCR; TCRdb stores just in-frame clones and leaves some out. The repertoire holds about 130,000 clones, over 70% seen once, with around 2.2% in the top ten. This clonotype was obtained from a man aged 25 to 45 in good health and CMV-seronegative. The material sequenced was PBMCs.

The CDR3 DNA follows: TGTGCCAGCAGTTTCACTCGGACAGGGTTCGCTGGGGCCAACGTCCTGACTTTC. Translated: CASSFTRTGFAGANVLTF. V and J are TRBV27 and TRBJ2-6, with 8 bases fitting TRBD1. CDR1 and CDR2 from the germline V gene are MNHEY and SMNVEV (reference sequence). This CDR3 has 18 residues. With 3 bases clipped from V and 2 bases from J, the junction kept 9 bases outside the gene matches.